The 26 T cell receptor beta chains below were found in one sample sequenced in a study of T cell responses to AZD1222 COVID-19 vaccine. Profiling relied on immunoSEQ multiplex PCR, and the TCRdb table lists in-frame clones only, not all of them. The table lists tens of thousands of clones, approximately 91% of them singletons. The sample consisted of peripheral blood, taken on day 0 of AZD1222 vaccination. All receptors come from an adult in good health.

The chain has TRBV2 and TRBJ1-5; TRBD1 aligns across 8 bases. CDR3 length: 15 residues. V dropped 6 bases and J dropped 5; count of bases not matched to a gene: 9. Per the germline V gene, CDR1 is SNHLY and CDR2 is FYNNEI. This chain's CDR3 is CASSPGTGSYQPQHF. The CDR3 DNA reads as TGTGCCAGCAGCCCCGGGACAGGCTCATATCAGCCCCAGCATTTT.

This chain connects TRBV19 to TRBJ2-5; D unresolved. Germline CDR1 reads LNHDA; CDR2 reads SQIVND (reference sequence). V was pared by 5 bases and J by 4 bases, with 8 bases between. This CDR3 is built from 12 residues. For the CDR3, the DNA is TGTGCCAGTAGTTTGGTTGGAGAGACCCAGTACTTC. This translates into CASSLVGETQYF.

The CDR3 coding sequence is TGTGCCAGTAGGGGAATTGGAGGGGGCCCTAGCACAGATACGCAGTATTTT. Protein: CASRGIGGGPSTDTQYF. The chain is built from TRBV19 and TRBJ2-3; D may be TRBD1 (7 bases). Germline CDR1 and CDR2: LNHDA and SQIVND (reference sequence). CDR3 length: 17 residues. Between the trimmed V and J ends, which lost 6 bases and 0 bases, there was a span of 19 bases.

This chain joins TRBV30 and TRBJ1-1; maybe TRBD1 (5 bases). With 4 bases removed from V and 4 bases from J, the gap between germline ends came to 10 bases. CDR1 GTSNPN and CDR2 SVGIG come from the germline V gene (reference sequence). The CDR3 is made up of 12 amino acids. CDR3 nucleotide sequence: TGTGCCTGGACAGGGATGAGCACTGAAGCTTTCTTT. This translates into CAWTGMSTEAFF.

This clone showed up just once. The J gene is TRBJ1-2, the V gene TRBV18, with D hard to call. Germline lookup yields CDR1 KGHSH and CDR2 LQKENI. This CDR3 contains 16 residues. V was shortened by 1 base and J by 1 base, with 13 bases between the two germline ends. The CDR3 here is CASSPQGPMINYGYTF. In DNA, the CDR3 is TGTGCCAGCTCACCACAGGGCCCGATGATTAACTATGGCTACACCTTC.

The genes are TRBV19 and TRBJ2-7; TRBD1 is a possible D gene (6 bases). Germline CDR1 LNHDA, CDR2 SQIVND (reference sequence). The CDR3 is made up of 15 amino acids. V dropped 3 bases and J dropped 2 bases, with 14 bases sitting between them. The CDR3 nucleotides are TGTGCCAGTAGTATCTTCCACAGGGACGCCTACGAGCAGTACTTC. It is translated as CASSIFHRDAYEQYF.

This rearrangement joins TRBV7-2 to TRBJ2-5; 9 nucleotides align to TRBD2. The CDR3 has 14 residues. The J segment lost 2 bases and the V segment lost 6 bases, leaving 4 bases of the junction unmatched. In germline, CDR1 is SGHTA, CDR2 FQGNSA. As DNA, the CDR3 is TGTGCCAGCAGTTCAGCGGGGGGTCAAGAGACCCAGTACTTC. This codes for CASSSAGGQETQYF. Full variable domain (remainder filled in from reference TRBV7-2 and TRBJ2-5): GAGVSQSPSNKVTEKGKDVELRCDPISGHTALYWYRQSLGQGLEFLIYFQGNSAPDKSGLPSDRFSAERTGGSVSTLTIQRTQQEDSAVYLCASSSAGGQETQYFGPGTRLLVL.

The chain uses TRBV7-3 and TRBJ2-3; D is ambiguous. The CDR3 has 16 residues. With 5 bases removed from V and 4 bases from J, the gap between germline ends came to 19 bases. Germline V gene data show CDR1 as SGHTA and CDR2 as FQGTGA. The CDR3 spells CASSRQALGGADTQYF. The CDR3 nucleotides are TGTGCCAGCAGCCGCCAAGCCTTAGGTGGGGCAGATACGCAGTATTTT.

The chain recombines TRBV7-8 with TRBJ1-1; D perhaps matches TRBD1 (5 bases). There are 17 residues in the CDR3. The V gene's germline CDR1 is SGHVS and CDR2 FQNEAQ. V was trimmed by 5 bases and J by 4 bases, leaving 23 bases between them. CDR3 sequence: CASSQSPFQGSGTEAFF. The CDR3 bases are TGTGCCAGCAGCCAGTCCCCATTTCAGGGTTCAGGCACTGAAGCTTTCTTT.

The genes are TRBV5-1 and TRBJ2-3, with 11 bases lining up with TRBD2. Trimming took 1 base from V and 1 from J; bases not matched to a gene: 2. The CDR3 sequence is 16 residues long. Germline CDR1 and CDR2: SGHRS and YFSETQ. In DNA, the CDR3 is TGCGCCAGCAGCTTGTTGACTAGCGGGGGCACAGATACGCAGTATTTT. It encodes CASSLLTSGGTDTQYF.

The CDR3 coding sequence is TGTGCCAGCACAACGACTAGCGGGGGGACGCGCACAGATACGCAGTATTTT. This encodes CASTTTSGGTRTDTQYF. V usage is TRBV11-2 and J usage is TRBJ2-3, with TRBD2 matching over 13 bases. This CDR3 comprises 17 residues. After removal of 7 bases from V and 1 base from J, the junction contained 8 bases not matched to a gene. From germline, CDR1 is SGHAT and CDR2 FQNNGV. Full variable domain (rest looked up from reference TRBV11-2 and TRBJ2-3): EAGVAQSPRYKIIEKRQSVAFWCNPISGHATLYWYQQILGQGPKLLIQFQNNGVVDDSQLPKDRFSAERLKGVDSTLKIQPAKLEDSAVYLCASTTTSGGTRTDTQYFGPGTRLTVL.

The V and J genes are TRBV7-9 and TRBJ1-4; D might be TRBD1 (5 bases). Per germline, CDR1 SEHNR and CDR2 FQNEAQ (reference sequence). The CDR3 is made up of 16 amino acids. The ends were cut back, 1 base at V and 3 bases at J, with 12 bases in the middle. The CDR3 DNA is TGTGCCAGCAGCTTAGTCGCGGGCAGGGCTAATGAAAAACTGTTTTTT. This translates into CASSLVAGRANEKLFF.

The gene calls are TRBV7-6 and TRBJ1-2, with 12 bases lining up with TRBD1. Germline CDR1 and CDR2: SGHVS and FNYEAQ. V gave up 5 bases and J gave up 2 bases; unmatched junction bases: 6. The CDR3 length is 16 residues. CDR3 loop: CASSNHGTGGNYGYTF. The CDR3 DNA sequence: TGTGCCAGCAGCAACCATGGGACAGGGGGCAACTATGGCTACACCTTC.

The rearrangement links TRBV19 to TRBJ2-7, with 9 bases aligning to TRBD1. Losses at the gene ends were 4 bases for V and 0 bases for J; bases not matched to a gene: 13. CDR1 and CDR2 (germline): LNHDA, SQIVND (reference sequence). This CDR3 has 18 residues. The CDR3 coding sequence is TGTGCCAGTAGTAGTTCGGGGGACAGGGCGTCTCGCTCCTACGAGCAGTACTTC. It translates to CASSSSGDRASRSYEQYF. The full variable domain, with the rest looked up from reference TRBV19 and TRBJ2-7, is DGGITQSPKYLFRKEGQNVTLSCEQNLNHDAMYWYRQDPGQGLRLIYYSQIVNDFQKGDIAEGYSVSREKKESFPLTVTSAQKNPTAFYLCASSSSGDRASRSYEQYFGPGTRLTVT.

The chain recombines TRBV6-5 with TRBJ1-1; 9 bases are a match to TRBD1. V gave up 7 bases and J gave up 0 bases; unmatched junction bases: 6. From germline, CDR1 is MNHEY and CDR2 SVGAGI. This CDR3 has 15 residues. In DNA, the CDR3 is TGTGCCAGCACACGGGACAGGGCATTGAACACTGAAGCTTTCTTT. It is translated as CASTRDRALNTEAFF.

The gene calls are TRBV7-9 and TRBJ1-1, with D tentatively TRBD1 (5 bases). Germline values: CDR1 SEHNR, CDR2 FQNEAQ (reference sequence). The CDR3 covers 16 residues. Trimming took off 1 base at V and 1 base at J, with 13 bases between the two ends. In DNA form, the CDR3 reads TGTGCCAGCAGCTTAGGTCCCCGGGGGACGAACACTGAAGCTTTCTTT. This sequence encodes CASSLGPRGTNTEAFF. Full variable domain (rest looked up from reference TRBV7-9 and TRBJ1-1): DTGVSQNPRHKITKRGQNVTFRCDPISEHNRLYWYRQTLGQGPEFLTYFQNEAQLEKSRLLSDRFSAERPKGSFSTLEIQRTEQGDSAMYLCASSLGPRGTNTEAFFGQGTRLTVV.

This clone was recorded only once. The chain joins TRBV10-3 to TRBJ1-5; TRBD1 aligns across 12 bases. The CDR3 length is 14 residues. The V gene end was trimmed by 10 bases and the J gene end by 6 bases; junction bases not matched to a gene: 7. Germline loops: CDR1 ENHRY, CDR2 SYGVKD. The CDR3 nucleotides read TGTGCCAGCCGGGACAGGGGGCAAAGTCAGCCCCAGCATTTT. Protein product: CASRDRGQSQPQHF.

This rearrangement joins TRBV5-1 to TRBJ2-3; 10 nucleotides agree with TRBD2. V dropped 0 bases and J dropped 4; count of bases not matched to a gene: 5. The CDR3 sequence is 16 residues long. Germline CDR1 is SGHRS and CDR2 is YFSETQ. The CDR3 nucleotides read TGCGCCAGCAGCTTGGTTCAAGCGGGGGGGCCAGATACGCAGTATTTT. This translates into CASSLVQAGGPDTQYF.

The rearrangement joins TRBV18 to TRBJ1-2; 8 bases align to TRBD1. Losses at the gene ends were 2 bases for V and 8 bases for J; bases not matched to a gene: 7. CDR1 is KGHSH, CDR2 LQKENI, per germline. The CDR3 runs to 14 residues. The DNA of the CDR3 is TGTGCCAGCTCACCATCGGGACAGGTCGGAGGCTACACCTTC. Its protein is CASSPSGQVGGYTF.

The genes are TRBV20-1 and TRBJ2-1; 7 bases align to TRBD2. Germline assignment: CDR1 DFQATT and CDR2 SNEGSKA (reference sequence). V lost 4 bases and J lost 10; bases outside the gene matches: 4. This CDR3 spans 11 amino acids. CDR3 DNA: TGCAGTGCTATGGGAGGGAAAGAGCAGTTCTTC. The encoded protein is CSAMGGKEQFF.

The chain is built from TRBV9 and TRBJ2-5; D uncertain. Germline CDR1 SGDLS, CDR2 YYNGEE. V was shortened by 2 bases and J by 2 bases, with 10 bases between the two germline ends. This CDR3 is built from 14 residues. The CDR3 sequence: CASSVRWGQETQYF. For the CDR3, the DNA is TGTGCCAGCAGCGTCAGGTGGGGTCAAGAGACCCAGTACTTC.

The V and J genes are TRBV3-1 (or the pseudogene TRBV3-2) and TRBJ2-3, with 7 bases matching TRBD1. The CDR3 is made up of 12 amino acids. Germline assignment: CDR1 LGHDT and CDR2 YNNKEL (reference sequence). With V trimmed by 4 bases and J by 15 bases, 10 bases remained unmatched. The DNA of the CDR3 is TGTGCCAGCAGCCTCCTTGGGGACAGAGAATATTTT. Protein sequence: CASSLLGDREYF.

The J gene is TRBJ1-1, the V gene TRBV5-1, with D hard to call. Germline CDR1 is SGHRS and CDR2 is YFSETQ. The ends were cut back, 1 base at V and 3 bases at J, with 7 bases in the middle. This CDR3 contains 13 residues. CDR3 nucleotides: TGCGCCAGCAGCTTGAATTGGGACACTGAAGCTTTCTTT. This codes for CASSLNWDTEAFF.

The V and J genes are TRBV5-4 and TRBJ2-3; 8 nucleotides agree with TRBD2. This CDR3 comprises 16 residues. Germline loops: CDR1 SGHNT, CDR2 YYREEE (reference sequence). Trimming cost V 3 bases and J 4 bases; bases outside gene matches: 10. The CDR3 DNA reads TGTGCCAGCAGCTCACGGACTAGCTTGGCCGCAGATACGCAGTATTTT. Encoded protein: CASSSRTSLAADTQYF.

This chain joins TRBV3-1 (or the pseudogene TRBV3-2) and TRBJ1-6; no definite D call. Between the trimmed V and J ends, which lost 1 base and 9 bases, there was a span of 10 bases. The germline gives CDR1 LGHDT, CDR2 YNNKEL (reference sequence). The CDR3 has 14 residues. The CDR3 protein is CASSQVDASSPLHF. CDR3 DNA: TGTGCCAGCAGCCAAGTTGACGCTAGTTCACCCCTCCACTTT.

This chain joins TRBV29-1 and TRBJ2-3, with a weak D call TRBD2 (5 bases). This CDR3 comprises 13 residues. The ends were cut back, 7 bases at V and 2 bases at J, with 13 bases in the middle. Per germline, CDR1 SQVTM and CDR2 ANQGSEA. The CDR3 DNA reads TGCAGCGGGCGGGCTAGCCCCACAGATACGCAGTATTTT. Amino acid sequence: CSGRASPTDTQYF.